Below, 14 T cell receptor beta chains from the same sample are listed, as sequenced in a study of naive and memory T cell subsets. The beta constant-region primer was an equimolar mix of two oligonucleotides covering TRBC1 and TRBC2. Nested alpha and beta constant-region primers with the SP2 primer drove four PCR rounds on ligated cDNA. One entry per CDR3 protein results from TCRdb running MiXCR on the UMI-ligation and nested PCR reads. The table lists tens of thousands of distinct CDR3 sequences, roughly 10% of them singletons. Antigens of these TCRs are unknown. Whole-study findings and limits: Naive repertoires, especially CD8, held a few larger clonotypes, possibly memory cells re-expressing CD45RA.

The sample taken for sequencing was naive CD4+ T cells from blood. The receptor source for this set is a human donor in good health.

For the CDR3, the DNA is TGCAGCGTTGAATTGGTGACCGGGGAGCTGTTTTTT. This encodes CSVELVTGELFF. This rearrangement joins TRBV29-1 to TRBJ2-2, with D unclear. V gave up 2 bases and J gave up 5 bases, with 6 bases separating them. In germline, CDR1 is SQVTM, CDR2 ANQGSEA. The CDR3 is 12 amino acids.

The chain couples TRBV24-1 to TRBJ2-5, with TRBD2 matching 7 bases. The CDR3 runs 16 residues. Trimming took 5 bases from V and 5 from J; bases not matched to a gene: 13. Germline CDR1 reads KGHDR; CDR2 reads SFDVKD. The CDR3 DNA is TGTGCCACCAGTGCTTTCGGCGGGAGCTCCTGGGAGACCCAGTACTTC. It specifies CATSAFGGSSWETQYF.

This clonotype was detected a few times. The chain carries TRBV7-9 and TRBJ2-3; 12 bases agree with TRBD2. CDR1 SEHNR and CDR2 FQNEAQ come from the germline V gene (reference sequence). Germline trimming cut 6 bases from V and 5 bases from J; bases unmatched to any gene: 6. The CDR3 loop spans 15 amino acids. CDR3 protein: CASSYTSGRRDTQYF. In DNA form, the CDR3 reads TGTGCCAGCAGTTATACTAGCGGGAGGAGAGATACGCAGTATTTT.

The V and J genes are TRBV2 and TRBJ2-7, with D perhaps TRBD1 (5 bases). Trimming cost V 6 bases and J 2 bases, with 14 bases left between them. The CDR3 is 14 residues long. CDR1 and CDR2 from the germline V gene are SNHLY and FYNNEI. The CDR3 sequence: CASRSGQGTYEQYF. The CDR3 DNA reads TGTGCCAGCAGATCCGGACAAGGGACCTACGAGCAGTACTTC.

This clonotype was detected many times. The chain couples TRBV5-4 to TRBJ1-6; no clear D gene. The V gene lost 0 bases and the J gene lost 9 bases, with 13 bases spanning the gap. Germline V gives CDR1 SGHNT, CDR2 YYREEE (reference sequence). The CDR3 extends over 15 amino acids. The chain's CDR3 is CASSLGRAQGSPLHF. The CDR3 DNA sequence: TGTGCCAGCAGCTTGGGCCGGGCTCAAGGTTCACCCCTCCACTTT.

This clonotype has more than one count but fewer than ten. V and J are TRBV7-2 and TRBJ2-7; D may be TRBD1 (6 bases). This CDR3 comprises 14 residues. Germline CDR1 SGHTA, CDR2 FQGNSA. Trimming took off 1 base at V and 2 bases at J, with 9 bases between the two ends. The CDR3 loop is CASSLEGGTYEQYF. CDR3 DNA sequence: TGTGCCAGCAGCTTAGAAGGGGGAACCTACGAGCAGTACTTC.

The CDR3 here is CASSQVAGVNTEAFF. In DNA, the CDR3 is TGTGCCAGCAGCCAAGTTGCCGGGGTGAACACTGAAGCTTTCTTT. The chain is built from TRBV14 and TRBJ1-1, with D hard to call. CDR1 is SGHDN and CDR2 is FVKESK in the germline V gene. The CDR3 length is 15 residues. The V end was cut by 1 base, the J end by 0 bases, with 9 bases between. The whole variable domain, remainder taken from reference TRBV14 and TRBJ1-1, is EAGVTQFPSHSVIEKGQTVTLRCDPISGHDNLYWYRRVMGKEIKFLLHFVKESKQDESGMPNNRFLAERTGGTYSTLKVQPAELEDSGVYFCASSQVAGVNTEAFFGQGTRLTVV.

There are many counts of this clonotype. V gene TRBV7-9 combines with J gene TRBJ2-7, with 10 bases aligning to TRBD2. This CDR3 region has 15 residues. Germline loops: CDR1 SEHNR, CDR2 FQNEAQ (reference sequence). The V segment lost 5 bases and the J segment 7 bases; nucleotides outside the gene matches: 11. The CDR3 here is CASSRPSGGRGEQYF. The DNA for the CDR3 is TGTGCCAGCAGCCGCCCTAGCGGGGGTCGAGGAGAGCAGTACTTC.

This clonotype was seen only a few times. CDR3 protein: CASSPSREGKGLFDGYTF. As DNA, the CDR3 is TGTGCCAGCAGCCCCTCGAGGGAGGGGAAAGGATTATTTGATGGCTACACCTTC. The chain uses TRBV9 and TRBJ1-2, with D perhaps matching TRBD1 (5 bases). The CDR3 is made up of 18 amino acids. The germline V and J ends were trimmed by 4 bases and 6 bases, with 28 bases remaining between them. Germline CDR1 reads SGDLS; CDR2 reads YYNGEE.

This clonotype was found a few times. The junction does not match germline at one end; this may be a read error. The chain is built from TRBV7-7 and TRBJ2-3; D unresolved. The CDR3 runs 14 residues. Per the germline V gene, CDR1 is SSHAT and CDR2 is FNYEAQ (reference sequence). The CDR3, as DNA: TGTGCTAGCAGTTCCACCGGGAGCACAGATACGCAGTATTTT. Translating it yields CASSSTGSTDTQYF.

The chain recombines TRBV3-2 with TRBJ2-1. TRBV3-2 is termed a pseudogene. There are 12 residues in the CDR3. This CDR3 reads CASSPPRIEQFF. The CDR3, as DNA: TGTGCCAGCAGCCCCCCTAGAATCGAGCAGTTCTTC.

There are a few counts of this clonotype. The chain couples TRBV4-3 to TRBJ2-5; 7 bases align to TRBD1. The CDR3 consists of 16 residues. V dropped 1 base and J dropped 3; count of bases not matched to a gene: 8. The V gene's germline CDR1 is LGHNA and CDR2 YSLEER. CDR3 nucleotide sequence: TGCGCCAGCAGCCAAGCAGGGACAGTGGGTGAAGAGACCCAGTACTTC. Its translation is CASSQAGTVGEETQYF.

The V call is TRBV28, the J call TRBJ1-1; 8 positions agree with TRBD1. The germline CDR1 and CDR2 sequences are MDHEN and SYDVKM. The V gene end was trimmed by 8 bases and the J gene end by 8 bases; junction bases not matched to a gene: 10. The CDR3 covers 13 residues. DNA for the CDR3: TGTGCCAGCGGTTCGGACAGGGATCTCGAAGCTTTCTTT. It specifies CASGSDRDLEAFF.

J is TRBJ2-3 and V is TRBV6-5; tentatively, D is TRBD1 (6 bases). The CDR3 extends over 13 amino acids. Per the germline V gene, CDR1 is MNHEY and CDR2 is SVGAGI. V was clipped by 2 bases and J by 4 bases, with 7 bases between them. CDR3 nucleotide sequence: TGTGCCAGCAGTTACCCAGGGGCAGATACGCAGTATTTT. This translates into CASSYPGADTQYF.